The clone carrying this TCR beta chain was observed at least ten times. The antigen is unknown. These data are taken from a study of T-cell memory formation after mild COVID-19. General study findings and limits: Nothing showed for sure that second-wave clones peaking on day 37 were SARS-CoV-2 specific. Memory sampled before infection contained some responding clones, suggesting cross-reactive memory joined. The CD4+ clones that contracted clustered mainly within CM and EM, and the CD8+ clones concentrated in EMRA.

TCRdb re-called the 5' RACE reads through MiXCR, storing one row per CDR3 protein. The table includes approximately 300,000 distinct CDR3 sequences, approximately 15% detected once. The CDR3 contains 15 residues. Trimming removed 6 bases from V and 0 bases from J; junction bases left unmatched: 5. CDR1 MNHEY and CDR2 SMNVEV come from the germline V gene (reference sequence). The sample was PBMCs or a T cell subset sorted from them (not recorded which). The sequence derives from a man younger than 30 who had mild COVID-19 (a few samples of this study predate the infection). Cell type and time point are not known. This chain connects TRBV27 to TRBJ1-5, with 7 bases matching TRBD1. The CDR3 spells CASRVGQISNQPQHF. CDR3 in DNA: TGTGCCAGCAGAGTGGGACAGATTAGCAATCAGCCCCAGCATTTT.